Following are 23 T cell receptor beta chains from one sample sequenced in a study of blood T cell repertoires in COVID-19. Libraries were prepared by immunoSEQ multiplex PCR; TCRdb keeps only in-frame clonotypes and omits some of them. There are 30,000 to 40,000 clones in the sample; approximately 85% occur only once, and about 40% lies in the top ten. Specimen: peripheral blood. These receptors were obtained from a man in his sixties with active or convalescent COVID-19.

The chain carries TRBV30 and TRBJ1-4; TRBD1 aligns across 10 bases. The CDR3 has 16 amino acids. In germline, CDR1 is GTSNPN, CDR2 SVGIG (reference sequence). Germline trimming cut 2 bases from V and 6 bases from J; bases unmatched to any gene: 9. The CDR3 here is CAWSSGTGVYHEKLFF. In DNA form, the CDR3 reads TGTGCCTGGAGTTCCGGGACAGGGGTTTATCATGAAAAACTGTTTTTT. The entire variable domain, with the rest obtained from reference TRBV30 and TRBJ1-4, is as follows: SQTIHQWPATLVQPVGSPLSLECTVEGTSNPNLYWYRQAAGRGLQLLFYSVGIGQISSEVPQNLSASRPQDRQFILSSKKLLLSDSGFYLCAWSSGTGVYHEKLFFGSGTQLSVL.

The rearrangement joins TRBV24-1 to TRBJ2-1; 12 bases map to TRBD2. CDR1 and CDR2 (germline): KGHDR, SFDVKD. V shed 4 bases, J shed 15 bases, and the junction held 6 bases outside the gene matches. The CDR3 loop spans 13 amino acids. The CDR3 loop reads CATSEPASGRVFF. The CDR3 DNA reads TGTGCCACCAGTGAACCGGCTAGCGGGAGGGTGTTCTTC.

This clone appeared once. The chain is built from TRBV4-1 and TRBJ1-4; no clear D. The germline gives CDR1 MGHRA, CDR2 YSYEKL. This CDR3 is 15 amino acids long. Trimming pared 5 bases from V and 0 bases from J, leaving 10 bases between. CDR3 protein: CASSLDGATNEKLFF. The CDR3 DNA reads as TGCGCCAGCAGCTTGGACGGGGCAACTAATGAAAAACTGTTTTTT.

The rearrangement joins TRBV5-6 to TRBJ2-2, with TRBD2 matching over 13 bases. V was clipped by 4 bases and J by 6 bases; unmatched bases: 6. The CDR3 spans 16 residues. Germline lookup yields CDR1 SGHDT and CDR2 YYEEEE. This CDR3 is CASSRRLAGGPGELFF. The CDR3 nucleotides read TGTGCCAGCAGCCGTAGACTAGCGGGGGGCCCCGGGGAGCTGTTTTTT.

The chain joins TRBV12-5 to TRBJ1-1, with 12 bases identical to TRBD1. The CDR3 runs to 15 residues. V trimming: 5 bases; J trimming: 3 bases; junction bases outside the gene matches: 4. Per the germline V gene, CDR1 is LGHNT and CDR2 is FRNRAP. CDR3 region: CASGKGQGADTEAFF. CDR3 coding DNA: TGTGCTAGTGGTAAGGGACAGGGGGCGGACACTGAAGCTTTCTTT. Using reference TRBV12-5 and TRBJ1-1 for the parts outside the CDR3, the full variable domain is DARVTQTPRHKVTEMGQEVTMRCQPILGHNTVFWYRQTMMQGLELLAYFRNRAPLDDSGMPKDRFSAEMPDATLATLKIQPSEPRDSAVYFCASGKGQGADTEAFFGQGTRLTVV.

The CDR3 sequence: CAISESWGGTDTQYF. As DNA, the CDR3 is TGTGCCATCAGTGAGTCATGGGGCGGCACAGATACGCAGTATTTT. This chain uses TRBV10-3 with TRBJ2-3; possibly TRBD1 for D (5 bases). The CDR3 runs to 15 residues. V was clipped by 0 bases and J by 1 base, with 8 bases between them. Looked up from germline, CDR1 is ENHRY and CDR2 is SYGVKD.

The V gene is TRBV19, the J gene TRBJ1-2; D is unclear. Germline assignment: CDR1 LNHDA and CDR2 SQIVND (reference sequence). V was trimmed by 3 bases and J by 4 bases, leaving 18 bases between them. This CDR3 is 16 amino acids long. CDR3 coding DNA: TGTGCCAGTAGTATCAAGTGGCAGGCTGGTATCTATGGCTACACCTTC. Encoded protein: CASSIKWQAGIYGYTF.

V usage is TRBV7-2 and J usage is TRBJ1-1; TRBD1 matches 12 bases. V was pared by 1 base and J by 7 bases, with 10 bases of the junction left unmatched. CDR3 size: 17 residues. Germline V gives CDR1 SGHTA, CDR2 FQGNSA. The CDR3 bases are TGTGCCAGCAGCTTAGTCGTTGGGGACAGGGGGCGCGGTGAAGCTTTCTTT. Its protein product is CASSLVVGDRGRGEAFF.

The rearrangement joins TRBV11-3 to TRBJ2-5; 8 bases align to TRBD2. Germline lookup yields CDR1 SGHNT and CDR2 YENEEA. The CDR3 runs 15 residues. V was pared by 5 bases and J by 7 bases, with 12 bases of the junction left unmatched. CDR3 protein: CASSPDSGLGVTQYF. CDR3 bases: TGTGCCAGCAGCCCAGATTCGGGACTAGGTGTGACCCAGTACTTC. Drawing the rest from reference TRBV11-3 and TRBJ2-5, the complete variable domain is EAGVVQSPRYKIIEKKQPVAFWCNPISGHNTLYWYLQNLGQGPELLIRYENEEAVDDSQLPKDRFSAERLKGVDSTLKIQPAELGDSAVYLCASSPDSGLGVTQYFGPGTRLLVL.

The DNA of the CDR3 is TGCGCCAGCAGCCAAGTACTAGCGGGAGGGAGCTCCTACAATGAGCAGTTCTTC. Translating it yields CASSQVLAGGSSYNEQFF. This chain connects TRBV4-3 to TRBJ2-1, with 13 positions matching TRBD2. With V trimmed by 1 base and J by 0 bases, 3 bases remained unmatched. The germline V gene has CDR1 LGHNA and CDR2 YSLEER. The CDR3 is 18 amino acids.

The chain links TRBV4-3 to TRBJ1-4; possible D gene TRBD1, 6 bases. The CDR3 has 16 residues. Trimming pared 0 bases from V and 3 bases from J, leaving 11 bases between. The germline V gene has CDR1 LGHNA and CDR2 YSLEER. CDR3 coding DNA: TGCGCCAGCAGCCAAGAGCCCAGGGGTCCTAATGAAAAACTGTTTTTT. Encoded protein: CASSQEPRGPNEKLFF.

V usage is TRBV15 and J usage is TRBJ1-1, with D maybe TRBD1 (6 bases). Germline V lookup: CDR1 LNHNV, CDR2 YYDKDF (reference sequence). The CDR3 is made up of 17 amino acids. The V and J ends lost 1 base and 0 bases respectively, with 15 bases between them. Here the CDR3 DNA reads TGTGCCACCAGCAGAGGGGGACGGGGACACATGAACACTGAAGCTTTCTTT. Its protein product is CATSRGGRGHMNTEAFF.

The V gene is TRBV29-1, the J gene TRBJ2-3; possibly TRBD1 for D (6 bases). Trimming cost V 6 bases and J 1 base, with 11 bases left between them. Per germline, CDR1 SQVTM and CDR2 ANQGSEA. CDR3 length: 13 amino acids. DNA of the CDR3: TGCAGCGTCCGTCCAGGGGGCACAGATACGCAGTATTTT. Protein sequence: CSVRPGGTDTQYF.

CDR3 in amino acids: CASSLGRLDRPQYV. For the CDR3, the DNA is TGTGCCAGCAGCTTAGGGAGACTAGATAGGCCGCAGTACGTC. The gene calls are TRBV11-2 and TRBJ2-7; D perhaps matches TRBD2 (6 bases). V lost 1 base to trimming and J lost 9 bases, with 16 bases between them. The CDR3 loop spans 14 amino acids. CDR1 is SGHAT, CDR2 FQNNGV, per germline.

This chain links TRBV18 with TRBJ1-4, with TRBD1 matching 7 bases. The CDR3 totals 16 residues. J lost 3 bases, V lost 2 bases, and 6 bases had no gene match. Per the germline V gene, CDR1 is KGHSH and CDR2 is LQKENI. The CDR3 here is CASSPGQVASNEKLFF. CDR3 in DNA: TGTGCCAGCTCACCAGGACAGGTGGCCTCTAATGAAAAACTGTTTTTT.

The chain links TRBV5-1 to TRBJ2-5, with 8 bases that match TRBD1. V lost 3 bases, J lost 0 bases, and 16 bases stayed unmatched. The CDR3 length is 19 residues. In germline, CDR1 is SGHRS, CDR2 YFSETQ. The DNA of the CDR3 is TGCGCCAGCAGCTCCAGACCCACGACCGGGACAGGATACCAAGAGACCCAGTACTTC. Encoded protein: CASSSRPTTGTGYQETQYF.

Only a few counts were recorded for this clone. Other DNA sequences in the same sample also yield this CDR3. The V gene is TRBV2, the J gene TRBJ1-1; weak D call: TRBD1 (5 bases). Germline V CDR1 and CDR2: SNHLY, FYNNEI. The V end was cut by 4 bases, the J end by 1 base, with 13 bases between. The CDR3 has 15 residues. CDR3: CASSVPGHKNTEAFF. The CDR3 region has the DNA TGTGCCAGCAGTGTTCCCGGACACAAGAACACTGAAGCTTTCTTT.

The rearrangement joins TRBV6-5 to TRBJ2-7; weak D call: TRBD2 (5 bases). Germline V gene sequence: CDR1 MNHEY, CDR2 SVGAGI. The CDR3 consists of 15 residues. V dropped 5 bases and J dropped 2 bases, with 16 bases sitting between them. DNA of the CDR3: TGTGCCAGCAGTCTGACACGGGAAACGACCTACGAGCAGTACGTC. It codes for CASSLTRETTYEQYV.

V is TRBV6-2 or TRBV6-3 and J is TRBJ1-2; 7 bases line up with TRBD1. Looked up from germline, CDR1 is MNHEY and CDR2 is SVGEGT. The CDR3 sequence is 13 residues long. J lost 4 bases, V lost 6 bases, and 5 bases had no gene match. CDR3 sequence (DNA): TGTGCCAGCAGCTCGGGACAGATCTATGGCTACACCTTC. Translating gives CASSSGQIYGYTF.

V gene TRBV7-2 combines with J gene TRBJ1-5; 8 bases are a match to TRBD1. Germline CDR1 SGHTA, CDR2 FQGNSA. With V trimmed by 6 bases and J by 3 bases, 10 bases remained unmatched. The CDR3 spans 16 residues. CDR3 in amino acids: CASSSTGGQNNQPQHF. For the CDR3, the DNA is TGTGCCAGCAGTTCCACAGGGGGGCAGAACAATCAGCCCCAGCATTTT.

This clone has only a few counts. The chain has TRBV11-2 and TRBJ2-1, with D uncertain. Germline V gene data show CDR1 as SGHAT and CDR2 as FQNNGV. The CDR3 covers 12 residues. Trimming took off 2 bases at V and 8 bases at J, with 7 bases between the two ends. The chain's CDR3 is CASSLLSDEQFF. Here the CDR3 DNA reads TGTGCCAGCAGCTTACTCTCAGATGAGCAGTTCTTC.

In DNA, the CDR3 is TGTGCCAGCAGCGTAAGCACCCCGGACTATGGCTACACCTTC. It yields the protein CASSVSTPDYGYTF. The rearrangement links TRBV9 to TRBJ1-2; D uncertain. Germline CDR1 SGDLS, CDR2 YYNGEE. CDR3 length equals 14 residues. Trimming took off 1 base at V and 3 bases at J, with 10 bases between the two ends.

The chain couples TRBV5-1 to TRBJ2-5, with 7 bases that match TRBD1. Germline CDR1 is SGHRS and CDR2 is YFSETQ. This CDR3 has 14 residues. The trim removed 5 bases at V and 3 bases at J, leaving 7 bases unmatched. CDR3 DNA: TGCGCCAGCAGTTTACAGGGGCGGAAAGAGACCCAGTACTTC. Translated, it gives CASSLQGRKETQYF.